This TCR beta chain was identified in a study of CD8+CD57+ T cells in acquired aplastic anemia. This clonotype was seen many times. V lost 8 bases to trimming and J lost 6 bases; unmatched junction nucleotides: 8. This CDR3 region has 15 residues. Germline-derived CDR1 and CDR2 are LGHDT and YNNKEL (reference sequence). All sequencing subjects had displayed CD8+CD57+ cell expansion on flow cytometry. A severe acquired aplastic anemia diagnosis applied to all patients. The study sampled blood from patients who had received no therapy. Profiles of TCR beta VDJ and CDR3 were generated from a genomic DNA template. From the reads, TCRdb called clonotypes with MiXCR, one entry per CDR3 protein. Of roughly 170,000 distinct CDR3 sequences in the sample, 48% were seen once.

The sequencing sample was made of sorted CD4+, CD8+, or CD8+CD57+ T cells (not recorded which) from PBMCs. This chain links TRBV3-1 with TRBJ1-6; TRBD1 matches 9 bases. The receptor was derived from a human donor with aplastic anemia. CDR3 sequence reads: CASLPGTGSNSPLHF. The DNA for the CDR3 is TGTGCCAGCCTGCCCGGGACAGGGTCTAATTCACCCCTCCACTTT.